One and the same sample provided the 17 T cell receptor beta chains below, sequenced in a study of cytomegalovirus exposure and HLA in healthy donors. Primers included in the PCR were 60 Vbeta and 13 Jbeta primers. Produced via immunoSEQ multiplex PCR; TCRdb's table is partial and in-frame only. The data hold about 150,000 clones, with about 76% observed a single time. Sequencing was performed on PBMCs. These receptors originate from a human donor in good health.

This clone occurred a few times. Other DNA sequences of this sample code for an identical CDR3. V is TRBV4-3 and J is TRBJ2-7; D unclear. Trimming stripped 0 bases from V and 1 base from J, with 4 bases between. In germline, CDR1 is LGHNA, CDR2 YSLEER. This CDR3 is built from 13 residues. The CDR3 DNA reads as TGCGCCAGCAGCCAAGATCGGTCCTACGAGCAGTACTTC. The encoded protein is CASSQDRSYEQYF.

This chain joins TRBV11-2 and TRBJ2-7; 8 nucleotides match TRBD2. Germline V gene sequence: CDR1 SGHAT, CDR2 FQNNGV. Germline trimming cut 4 bases from V and 6 bases from J; bases unmatched to any gene: 8. The CDR3 is 14 residues long. This CDR3 is CASSSQRGLGEQYF. The DNA of the CDR3 is TGTGCCAGCAGCTCTCAGCGGGGGTTAGGCGAGCAGTACTTC.

The gene calls are TRBV19 and TRBJ2-3; 8 bases are shared with TRBD2. The CDR3 runs 17 residues. Germline V gene lookup returns CDR1 LNHDA and CDR2 SQIVND (reference sequence). J lost 2 bases, V lost 6 bases, and 13 bases had no gene match. The CDR3 nucleotides are TGTGCCAGTAGATCCCAGGGTGGACTAGCAAACACAGATACGCAGTATTTT. Protein product: CASRSQGGLANTDTQYF.

V is TRBV4-1 and J is TRBJ2-7; TRBD2 matches at 11 bases. Germline lookup yields CDR1 MGHRA and CDR2 YSYEKL. This CDR3 is 19 amino acids long. V gave up 4 bases and J gave up 4 bases; unmatched junction bases: 18. The CDR3 nucleotides are TGCGCCAGCAGCCCGAAGACATTCCAGACTAGCGGGAATAGGTACGAGCAGTACTTC. Protein: CASSPKTFQTSGNRYEQYF.

The CDR3 loop reads CALKGVNYGYTF. The DNA for the CDR3 is TGTGCCTTGAAGGGGGTAAACTATGGCTACACCTTC. The rearrangement joins TRBV30 to TRBJ1-2; a possible D gene is TRBD1 (6 bases). Trimming pared 7 bases from V and 2 bases from J, leaving 11 bases between. The CDR3 contains 12 residues. Germline CDR1 is GTSNPN and CDR2 is SVGIG (reference sequence).

This chain uses TRBV6-4 with TRBJ2-1, with 8 bases identical to TRBD1. V shed 6 bases and J 7 bases; nucleotides not matched to a gene: 11. Germline values: CDR1 MRHNA, CDR2 SNTAGT. The CDR3 spans 15 residues. The CDR3 DNA sequence: TGTGCCAGCAGCTATGGACAGGGTGGGATTAATGAGCAGTTCTTC. Translating it yields CASSYGQGGINEQFF.

The genes are TRBV6-5 and TRBJ1-4, with TRBD1 matching 7 bases. The germline CDR1 and CDR2 sequences are MNHEY and SVGAGI. Germline trimming cut 1 base from V and 4 bases from J; bases unmatched to any gene: 6. The CDR3 sequence is 16 residues long. The chain's CDR3 is CASSYLTGDVNEKLFF. CDR3 DNA sequence: TGTGCCAGCAGTTACTTAACAGGGGACGTTAATGAAAAACTGTTTTTT.

This clone was seen just once. The gene calls are TRBV7-6 and TRBJ2-6; D gene ambiguous. With 5 bases removed from V and 0 bases from J, the gap between germline ends came to 5 bases. Germline loops: CDR1 SGHVS, CDR2 FNYEAQ. The CDR3 is made up of 14 amino acids. The CDR3 region is CASSLGSGANVLTF. For the CDR3, the DNA is TGTGCCAGCAGCCTCGGCTCTGGGGCCAACGTCCTGACTTTC.

The table lists this clone with a few counts. The chain uses TRBV28 and TRBJ2-2; a possible D gene is TRBD1 (6 bases). CDR3 length: 14 amino acids. Deletions cut 5 bases from V and 7 bases from J, with 14 bases between. CDR1 is MDHEN, CDR2 SYDVKM, per germline. CDR3 DNA: TGTGCCAGCAGTAAGCAGGGGAAGTACGGGGAGCTGTTTTTT. Residues: CASSKQGKYGELFF.

V and J are TRBV5-6 and TRBJ2-7; TRBD1 aligns across 8 bases. Germline loops: CDR1 SGHDT, CDR2 YYEEEE. The length of the CDR3 is 14 residues. J was trimmed by 5 bases and V by 0 bases; bases with no gene match: 4. In DNA, the CDR3 is TGTGCCAGCAGCTTGGGACAGGGGTTCCACGAGCAGTACTTC. Its translation is CASSLGQGFHEQYF.

This chain connects TRBV5-1 to TRBJ2-2; D gene unclear. Germline-derived CDR1 and CDR2 are SGHRS and YFSETQ. This CDR3 comprises 14 residues. Trimming cost V 0 bases and J 5 bases, with 8 bases left between them. CDR3 DNA: TGCGCCAGCAGCTTGGTTGGTAGTACCGGGGAGCTGTTTTTT. This sequence encodes CASSLVGSTGELFF.

This clone was counted only a few times. The V and J genes are TRBV5-5 and TRBJ1-1; D might be TRBD1 (6 bases). This CDR3 comprises 14 residues. Germline CDR1 is SGHKS and CDR2 is YYEKEE (reference sequence). V was shortened by 1 base and J by 0 bases, with 7 bases between the two germline ends. The CDR3 is CASSLWGLNTEAFF. The CDR3 DNA is TGTGCCAGCAGCTTGTGGGGGCTGAACACTGAAGCTTTCTTT. The variable domain in full, with the rest retrieved from reference TRBV5-5 and TRBJ1-1, is DAGVTQSPTHLIKTRGQQVTLRCSPISGHKSVSWYQQVLGQGPQFIFQYYEKEERGRGNFPDRFSARQFPNYSSELNVNALLLGDSALYLCASSLWGLNTEAFFGQGTRLTVV.

This clone showed up just a few times. CDR3: CASSPRGRAGEQYF. DNA of the CDR3: TGTGCCAGCAGCCCCAGGGGCCGCGCAGGTGAGCAGTACTTC. The V gene is TRBV6-5, the J gene TRBJ2-7; D possibly corresponds to TRBD1 (6 bases). The CDR3 spans 14 residues. Trimming pared 6 bases from V and 7 bases from J, leaving 19 bases between. Germline V gene data show CDR1 as MNHEY and CDR2 as SVGAGI.

The chain's CDR3 is CASSFGGGGGANVLTF. Written as DNA, the CDR3 is TGTGCCAGCAGTTTCGGTGGGGGCGGTGGGGCCAACGTCCTGACTTTC. The rearrangement links TRBV28 to TRBJ2-6, with a tentative D call TRBD1 (6 bases). Germline loops: CDR1 MDHEN, CDR2 SYDVKM. The V end was cut by 3 bases, the J end by 3 bases, with 12 bases between. CDR3 size: 16 residues.

CDR3 region: CASSLEPREDTEAFF. The CDR3 DNA reads TGCGCCAGCAGCTTGGAACCGAGAGAGGACACTGAAGCTTTCTTT. The rearrangement uses TRBV5-1 and TRBJ1-1, with D uncertain. Germline-derived CDR1 and CDR2 are SGHRS and YFSETQ. Trimming pared 0 bases from V and 3 bases from J, leaving 12 bases between. This CDR3 is 15 amino acids long.

This clone was counted between two and nine times. The chain combines TRBV18 with TRBJ2-2, with TRBD1 matching 9 bases. The length of the CDR3 is 15 residues. V shed 6 bases and J 1 base; nucleotides not matched to a gene: 3. The germline CDR1 and CDR2 sequences are KGHSH and LQKENI. The CDR3 region has the DNA TGTGCCAGCTCGGGACAGGGTCGGAACACCGGGGAGCTGTTTTTT. Its translation: CASSGQGRNTGELFF.

V is TRBV28 and J is TRBJ2-3, with D possibly matching TRBD2 (6 bases). The germline gives CDR1 MDHEN, CDR2 SYDVKM. V gave up 2 bases and J gave up 4 bases, with 25 bases separating them. The CDR3 contains 19 residues. CDR3 DNA sequence: TGTGCCAGCAGTTTAATGCCCCGTCTGGGGGGAGCGCTTTCAGATACGCAGTATTTT. Its translation is CASSLMPRLGGALSDTQYF.